A single sample is the source of the 12 T cell receptor beta chains below, sequenced in a study of blood T cell repertoires in COVID-19. TCRdb keeps only in-frame clones here, not all; method: immunoSEQ multiplex PCR. The top ten hold around a quarter of the sample, which has 30,000 to 40,000 clones, around 87% seen once. The material sequenced was peripheral blood. All receptors derive from a man between 60 and 70 years old with active or convalescent COVID-19.

This chain connects TRBV7-8 to TRBJ1-4, with 9 bases matching TRBD1. J gave up 8 bases and V 4 bases, and 11 bases lay outside the gene matches. Germline V gives CDR1 SGHVS, CDR2 FQNEAQ. This CDR3 contains 16 residues. CDR3 loop: CASSSALGQGREKLFF. The CDR3 DNA reads as TGTGCCAGCAGCTCCGCCTTGGGACAGGGCAGGGAAAAACTGTTTTTT.

This sequence joins TRBV29-1 and TRBJ2-3; D gene ambiguous. The CDR3 length is 15 residues. CDR1 and CDR2 (germline): SQVTM, ANQGSEA. V lost 1 base and J 2 bases, leaving 13 bases between the germline ends. The CDR3 nucleotides read TGCAGCGTTGAAGCTCTGGAGCAAGACACAGATACGCAGTATTTT. This gives the protein CSVEALEQDTDTQYF.

The chain uses TRBV19 and TRBJ1-5; 7 bases are a match to TRBD1. The CDR3 sequence is 15 residues long. CDR1 LNHDA and CDR2 SQIVND come from the germline V gene (reference sequence). V gave up 3 bases and J gave up 10 bases; unmatched junction bases: 12. The CDR3 bases are TGTGCCAGTAGTATCGGGCGACAGGGCTCTCCCCCCCAGCATTTT. It specifies CASSIGRQGSPPQHF.

The chain carries TRBV3-1 (or the pseudogene TRBV3-2) and TRBJ2-3, with 7 nucleotides matching TRBD2. The CDR3 covers 15 residues. Germline V CDR1 and CDR2: LGHDT, YNNKEL (reference sequence). Trimming removed 0 bases from V and 6 bases from J; junction bases left unmatched: 6. CDR3: CASSQEGREHDTQYF. The CDR3, as DNA: TGTGCCAGCAGCCAAGAGGGGCGGGAGCATGATACGCAGTATTTT.

The chain is built from TRBV5-4 and TRBJ2-1; tentative D call: TRBD2 (6 bases). Germline V CDR1 and CDR2: SGHNT, YYREEE (reference sequence). V shed 6 bases and J shed 5 bases, with 21 bases lying between them. This CDR3 has 16 amino acids. Written as DNA, the CDR3 is TGTGCCAGCACCTCAATGTCCGGGACTCGAGACAATGAGCAGTTCTTC. This encodes CASTSMSGTRDNEQFF.

CDR3 loop: CASSFPGLAGEEQFF. The CDR3 coding sequence is TGCGCCAGCAGCTTCCCGGGACTAGCGGGAGAGGAGCAGTTCTTC. The rearrangement uses TRBV5-1 and TRBJ2-1; 14 bases match TRBD2. The CDR3 is made up of 15 amino acids. Germline V gives CDR1 SGHRS, CDR2 YFSETQ. The trim removed 2 bases at V and 10 bases at J, leaving 5 bases unmatched.

The chain carries TRBV3-1 (or the pseudogene TRBV3-2) and TRBJ1-2; D is ambiguous. Germline V gives CDR1 LGHDT, CDR2 YNNKEL (reference sequence). The CDR3 loop spans 15 amino acids. V lost 4 bases and J 4 bases, leaving 16 bases between the germline ends. The CDR3 DNA is TGTGCCAGCAGCCCCAGTCCCGGCGGTGGCTATGGCTACACCTTC. This gives the protein CASSPSPGGGYGYTF.

In this sample, this clone turned up a few times. The rearrangement uses TRBV10-2 and TRBJ2-7; 9 positions agree with TRBD1. Germline V gives CDR1 WSHSY, CDR2 SAAADI. The CDR3 spans 12 residues. Trimming removed 6 bases from V and 5 bases from J; junction bases left unmatched: 2. The CDR3: CASSRTGDEQYF. CDR3 coding DNA: TGCGCCAGCAGCCGGACAGGGGACGAGCAGTACTTC.

This rearrangement joins TRBV18 to TRBJ1-5; D may be TRBD1 (5 bases). Germline V lookup: CDR1 KGHSH, CDR2 LQKENI. With 0 bases removed from V and 2 bases from J, the gap between germline ends came to 11 bases. The CDR3 length is 16 residues. The CDR3 protein is CASSPPPGFGNQPQHF. CDR3 sequence (DNA): TGTGCCAGCTCACCACCCCCAGGGTTTGGCAATCAGCCCCAGCATTTT.

The CDR3, as DNA: TGTGCCAGCAGTCCCGGGGTGACAGGGGAGACCCAGTACTTC. As protein: CASSPGVTGETQYF. The chain carries TRBV27 and TRBJ2-5; 7 bases agree with TRBD1. CDR3 length: 14 amino acids. Germline V gene sequence: CDR1 MNHEY, CDR2 SMNVEV (reference sequence). V gave up 5 bases and J gave up 5 bases; unmatched junction bases: 8.

The gene calls are TRBV29-1 and TRBJ1-3, with D possibly TRBD1 on 5 matching bases. Trimming removed 4 bases at V and 4 bases at J, with 11 bases between. Germline V CDR1 and CDR2: SQVTM, ANQGSEA. The CDR3 runs 13 residues. The CDR3 nucleotides read TGCAGCGTTGCATCAGGGTCGGGAAACACCATATATTTT. Its protein is CSVASGSGNTIYF.

CDR3 region: CASSTALGAEQYF. DNA for the CDR3: TGTGCCAGTAGTACCGCCCTAGGTGCCGAGCAGTACTTC. The chain recombines TRBV19 with TRBJ2-7; no definite D call. Trimming shortened V by 4 bases and J by 6 bases, and 13 bases separated the two germline ends. This CDR3 spans 13 amino acids. Germline lookup yields CDR1 LNHDA and CDR2 SQIVND (reference sequence).